Listed below are T cell receptor beta chains from one sample, sequenced in a study of cytomegalovirus exposure and HLA in healthy donors. Some clones are missing from TCRdb's copy, which holds only in-frame ones; the method was immunoSEQ multiplex PCR. The table shows 110,000 to 150,000 clones, with approximately 80% occurring only once. Sequenced material: PBMCs. These receptors were taken from a woman under 30 in good health and CMV-seropositive. CDR3s include the opening cysteine and the closing phenylalanine or tryptophan. D genes are given only for firm matches. Where a row states a size, it is once, few, many or the class of an expanded clone; other rows omit it.

d_call	clone_size	j_call	v_call	cdr3_aa	cdr3_nt
-	-	TRBJ2-7	TRBV7-9	CASSPRAGLRGSEQYF	TGTGCCAGCAGCCCAAGGGCGGGACTCCGAGGTTCCGAGCAGTACTTC
-	-	TRBJ2-3	TRBV19	CASSIAGWDTQYF	TGTGCCAGTAGTATAGCGGGGTGGGATACGCAGTATTTT
-	-	TRBJ1-5	TRBV28	CASSGGGRDQPQHF	TGTGCCAGCAGTGGGGGGGGAAGAGATCAGCCCCAGCATTTT
-	-	TRBJ1-6	TRBV12-2	CASRSPTGNVESPLHF	TGTGCAAGTCGCTCCCCAACAGGGAACGTCGAATCACCCCTCCACTTT
-	-	TRBJ2-3	TRBV19	CASSTGRGSTDTQYF	TGTGCCAGTAGTACAGGACGGGGTAGCACAGATACGCAGTATTTT
TRBD1	-	TRBJ1-6	TRBV4-1	CASSPPLGQGPSPLHF	TGCGCCAGCAGCCCTCCCTTGGGACAGGGGCCTTCACCCCTCCACTTT
TRBD1	-	TRBJ2-7	TRBV9	CASSVGTGGAYEQYF	TGTGCCAGCAGCGTTGGGACAGGGGGAGCCTACGAGCAGTACTTC
TRBD2	-	TRBJ2-5	TRBV5-6	CASRPGGLQETQYF	TGTGCCAGCAGACCGGGGGGACTGCAAGAGACCCAGTACTTC
-	-	TRBJ1-3	TRBV6-1	CASSQEAGSGNTIYF	TGTGCCAGCAGCCAAGAGGCGGGCTCTGGAAACACCATATATTTT
-	-	TRBJ1-5	TRBV7-2	CASSLEGQVNQPQHF	TGTGCCAGCAGCTTAGAAGGCCAGGTCAATCAGCCCCAGCATTTT
TRBD1	-	TRBJ2-7	TRBV5-1	CASSEVPGQGYEQYF	TGCGCCAGCAGCGAAGTACCGGGACAGGGCTACGAGCAGTACTTC
-	few	TRBJ1-1	TRBV6-1	CASRRRGGDTEAFF	TGTGCCAGCAGACGCAGGGGTGGGGACACTGAAGCTTTCTTT
-	-	TRBJ1-5	TRBV6-1	CASTPDRGTNQPQHF	TGTGCCAGCACCCCCGACAGAGGCACTAATCAGCCCCAGCATTTT
-	-	TRBJ2-5	TRBV6-1	CASIQGLLQETQYF	TGTGCCAGCATCCAGGGGCTGCTTCAAGAGACCCAGTACTTC
-	few	TRBJ1-1	TRBV21-1	CASSSVEKNTEAFF	TGTGCCAGCAGCAGCGTAGAAAAGAACACTGAAGCTTTCTTT
-	-	TRBJ1-1	TRBV20-1	CSASQPQVAFF	TGCAGTGCTAGTCAACCTCAGGTTGCTTTCTTT
TRBD1	-	TRBJ1-2	TRBV19	CASSQPGQGPRRALYGYTF	TGTGCCAGTAGTCAACCGGGACAGGGGCCCAGAAGAGCACTCTATGGCTACACCTTC
TRBD1	-	TRBJ2-1	TRBV5-4	CASNLRTGKNEQFF	TGTGCCAGCAACCTAAGGACAGGGAAAAATGAGCAGTTCTTC
-	-	TRBJ1-1	TRBV4-1	CASSQGLAGRTEAFF	TGCGCCAGCAGCCAAGGCCTTGCGGGACGCACTGAAGCTTTCTTT
-	-	TRBJ1-2	TRBV6-5	CASSYSDREYGYTF	TGTGCCAGCAGTTACTCGGATCGGGAGTATGGCTACACCTTC
TRBD2	-	TRBJ2-1	TRBV30	CAWSGLAGGPSSYNEQFF	TGTGCCTGGAGCGGACTAGCGGGGGGTCCCAGCTCCTACAATGAGCAGTTCTTC
TRBD1	-	TRBJ1-1	TRBV6-5	CASSYSTGFGTEAFF	TGTGCCAGCAGTTACTCGACAGGGTTTGGCACTGAAGCTTTCTTT
-	-	TRBJ1-2	TRBV5-1	CASSLPGSTYGYTF	TGCGCCAGCAGCTTGCCAGGTTCAACCTATGGCTACACCTTC
TRBD2	-	TRBJ2-3	TRBV5-1	CASSTGTSGGTDTQYF	TGCGCCAGCAGCACCGGGACTAGCGGGGGCACAGATACGCAGTATTTT
-	-	TRBJ2-1	TRBV19	CASSLDRASYNEQFF	TGTGCCAGTAGTCTCGACAGAGCCTCCTACAATGAGCAGTTCTTC
TRBD1	-	TRBJ2-2	TRBV11-2	CASSPRQGSTGELFF	TGTGCCAGCAGCCCGCGACAGGGGAGCACCGGGGAGCTGTTTTTT
TRBD1	-	TRBJ1-2	TRBV7-9	CASSPGYGTGYGYTF	TGTGCCAGCAGCCCGGGGTACGGGACAGGGTATGGCTACACCTTC
-	-	TRBJ2-7	TRBV7-2	CASSPGIFYEQYF	TGTGCCAGCAGCCCCGGGATCTTTTACGAGCAGTACTTC
TRBD1	-	TRBJ1-6	TRBV5-6	CASSLVEGATYNSPLHF	TGTGCCAGCAGCTTGGTCGAGGGGGCGACCTATAATTCACCCCTCCACTTT
-	-	TRBJ2-5	TRBV6-1	CASSERETQYF	TGTGCCAGCAGTGAACGGGAGACCCAGTACTTC
-	-	TRBJ2-7	TRBV6-5	CASSAGEPPYEQYF	TGTGCCAGCAGTGCAGGGGAGCCCCCCTACGAGCAGTACTTC
TRBD2	-	TRBJ2-1	TRBV5-4	CASSLGASGGAGAFHEQFF	TGTGCCAGCAGCTTAGGGGCTAGCGGGGGGGCCGGGGCTTTCCATGAGCAGTTCTTC
-	once	TRBJ2-7	TRBV28	CASSLYNYEQYF	TGTGCCAGCAGTTTATACAACTACGAGCAGTACTTC
-	-	TRBJ1-4	TRBV14	CASSQGIRQATNEKLFF	TGTGCCAGCAGCCAAGGTATTCGACAGGCAACTAATGAAAAACTGTTTTTT
-	-	TRBJ1-4	TRBV19	CASSIGWGNEKLFF	TGTGCCAGTAGTATAGGTTGGGGCAATGAAAAACTGTTTTTT
-	-	TRBJ1-1	TRBV7-8	CASSLIESAEASF	TGTGCCAGCAGCCTGATCGAGTCCGCTGAAGCTTCCTTT
TRBD2	-	TRBJ2-7	TRBV6-1	CASRGGLYEQYF	TGTGCCAGCCGGGGGGGACTTTACGAGCAGTACTTC
TRBD1	-	TRBJ2-1	TRBV6-5	CASRYSRDRDNEQFF	TGTGCCAGCAGGTACTCCCGGGACAGGGACAATGAGCAGTTCTTC
-	once	TRBJ2-3	TRBV5-1	CASSLEDTQYF	TGCGCCAGCAGTTTAGAAGATACGCAGTATTTT
TRBD2	-	TRBJ2-1	TRBV5-6	CASSALGTSGSYNEQFF	TGTGCCAGCAGCGCGCTAGGGACTAGCGGGTCCTACAATGAGCAGTTCTTC
-	-	TRBJ2-7	TRBV7-9	CASSLAPRDEQYF	TGTGCCAGCAGCTTAGCGCCGAGGGACGAGCAGTACTTC
-	-	TRBJ1-4	TRBV7-6	CASSSITGIATNEKLFF	TGTGCCAGCAGCTCCATAACAGGGATTGCAACTAATGAAAAACTGTTTTTT
TRBD1	-	TRBJ2-1	TRBV7-9	CASSLGDRGSNEQFF	TGTGCCAGCAGCTTAGGAGACAGGGGTTCCAATGAGCAGTTCTTC
-	-	TRBJ2-5	TRBV29-1	CSVTRDRETQYF	TGCAGCGTCACGCGGGACAGAGAGACCCAGTACTTC
-	once	TRBJ2-2	TRBV27	CASLLKNTGELFF	TGTGCCAGCCTCCTAAAGAACACCGGGGAGCTGTTTTTT
TRBD1	few	TRBJ1-2	TRBV4-3	CASSQDLQGFGGYTF	TGCGCCAGCAGCCAGGACCTACAGGGGTTCGGTGGCTACACCTTC
-	few	TRBJ2-1	TRBV5-6	CASSLFGLWYNEQFF	TGTGCCAGCAGCTTGTTCGGACTCTGGTACAATGAGCAGTTCTTC
-	once	TRBJ2-3	TRBV18	CASSPRQGGYGEDTQYF	TGTGCCAGCTCACCACGCCAGGGCGGTTATGGTGAGGATACGCAGTATTTT
-	-	TRBJ1-1	TRBV10-2	CASRGLRGTEAFF	TGCGCCAGCAGAGGGCTGAGGGGGACTGAAGCTTTCTTT
-	-	TRBJ2-1	TRBV4-3	CASSQVYGSYNEQFF	TGCGCCAGCAGCCAGGTATACGGCTCCTACAATGAGCAGTTCTTC
-	-	TRBJ1-5	TRBV5-8	CASNGGGRDQPQHF	TGTGCCAGCAACGGGGGAGGGCGGGATCAGCCCCAGCATTTT
TRBD1	-	TRBJ2-7	TRBV4-1	CASSQPGQVAYEQYF	TGCGCCAGCAGCCAACCGGGACAGGTGGCCTACGAGCAGTACTTC
-	few	TRBJ2-1	TRBV4-1	CASSQAGYNEQFF	TGCGCCAGCAGCCAAGCCGGTTACAATGAGCAGTTCTTC
TRBD1	-	TRBJ2-7	TRBV5-4	CASSSTGGRDEQYF	TGTGCCAGCAGCTCTACAGGGGGCCGGGACGAGCAGTACTTC